The clone carrying this T cell receptor (beta chain) was recorded many times. Antigen specificity is unknown. A second roughly 6 to 11 cycle PCR used barcoded and J-beta primers. With 12 random nucleotides, a template-switch adaptor tagged each individual cDNA molecule. MiXCR, applied by TCRdb to the 5' RACE reads, yields one record per CDR3 protein. The sample contains 850,000 to 950,000 distinct CDR3 sequences, 29% of which appear only once. The sample originates from a study of blood T cells in healthy people across ages. V lost 1 base to trimming and J lost 0 bases, with 4 bases between them. The CDR3 is made up of 12 amino acids. The germline CDR1 and CDR2 sequences are DFQATT and SNEGSKA (reference sequence). Study-level points and caveats: From one million sequenced T cells, diversity estimates were lower bounds.

Healthy Caucasian individuals from Russia aged about 6 to 90 were enrolled as donors. Extracted total RNA amounted to at least 6 micrograms for each sample. This receptor was obtained from a woman at least 80 years old in good health. The J gene is TRBJ2-7, the V gene TRBV20-1; the D is unclear. The sample was blood. In DNA, the CDR3 is TGCAGTGCTAGAGCCGACTCCTACGAGCAGTACTTC. It encodes CSARADSYEQYF.